A single sample gave rise to the 23 T cell receptor beta chains below, sequenced in a study of blood T cell repertoires in COVID-19. Here immunoSEQ multiplex PCR was the method, and the copy in TCRdb shows in-frame clones only, minus some. The sample carries under 250,000 clones, around 90% recorded once. The specimen was peripheral blood. Source of these receptors: a man between 18 and 35 years old with active or convalescent COVID-19.

The V call is TRBV5-1, the J call TRBJ2-7; D possibly corresponds to TRBD2 (6 bases). This CDR3 is 15 amino acids long. Between the trimmed V and J ends, which lost 4 bases and 2 bases, there was a span of 16 bases. Germline V CDR1 and CDR2: SGHRS, YFSETQ. DNA of the CDR3: TGCGCCAGCAGCCGGGGGACTTCAGACCCCTACGAGCAGTACTTC. This encodes CASSRGTSDPYEQYF.

The chain employs TRBV11-2 and TRBJ2-1, with D unresolved. CDR1 and CDR2 (germline): SGHAT, FQNNGV. V dropped 5 bases and J dropped 12 bases, with 17 bases sitting between them. There are 13 residues in the CDR3. The CDR3 loop reads CASSLSRSLLQFF. In DNA, the CDR3 is TGTGCCAGCAGCCTCTCTCGGTCCCTACTGCAGTTCTTC.

The rearrangement uses TRBV19 and TRBJ2-7; 7 nucleotides line up with TRBD2. CDR1 is LNHDA, CDR2 SQIVND, per germline (reference sequence). After removal of 5 bases from V and 3 bases from J, the junction contained 16 bases not matched to a gene. CDR3 length: 17 amino acids. The DNA of the CDR3 is TGTGCCAGTAGTTCCCTTACTTTTACGGGAGGAAACTACGAGCAGTACTTC. It specifies CASSSLTFTGGNYEQYF.

The chain uses TRBV9 and TRBJ2-7; 14 bases align to TRBD2. V was pared by 3 bases and J by 2 bases, with 7 bases of the junction left unmatched. Germline CDR1 and CDR2: SGDLS and YYNGEE. This CDR3 region has 17 residues. CDR3 coding DNA: TGTGCCAGCAGCGCGTATGGGACTAGCGGGGGAACCTACGAGCAGTACTTC. Protein: CASSAYGTSGGTYEQYF.

The chain combines TRBV2 with TRBJ1-2; tentative D call: TRBD1 (5 bases). Trimming shortened V by 8 bases and J by 7 bases, and 14 bases separated the two germline ends. Germline assignment: CDR1 SNHLY and CDR2 FYNNEI. The CDR3 totals 12 residues. CDR3 sequence (DNA): TGTGCCAGCCCGCCAGGGTTGGGTGGCTACACCTTC. Its translation: CASPPGLGGYTF. The variable domain in full, completed from reference TRBV2 and TRBJ1-2, reads EPEVTQTPSHQVTQMGQEVILRCVPISNHLYFYWYRQILGQKVEFLVSFYNNEISEKSEIFDDQFSVERPDGSNFTLKIRSTKLEDSAMYFCASPPGLGGYTFGSGTRLTVV.

The chain combines TRBV5-6 with TRBJ1-1; TRBD1 might be the D (6 bases). CDR1 is SGHDT and CDR2 is YYEEEE in the germline V gene. The CDR3 contains 15 residues. The germline V and J ends were trimmed by 1 base and 1 base, with 11 bases remaining between them. The CDR3 sequence is CASSLLYRANTEAFF. CDR3 in DNA: TGTGCCAGCAGCTTGCTGTACAGGGCGAACACTGAAGCTTTCTTT.

The chain carries TRBV5-1 and TRBJ2-3; 9 bases align to TRBD1. This CDR3 contains 16 residues. Germline-derived CDR1 and CDR2 are SGHRS and YFSETQ. The junction had 7 bases not matched to a gene; V was cut back by 2 bases and J by 3 bases. CDR3: CASSLQTGGWTDTQYF. DNA for the CDR3: TGCGCCAGCAGCTTACAGACAGGGGGTTGGACAGATACGCAGTATTTT.

The chain employs TRBV28 and TRBJ2-7, with 12 bases lining up with TRBD1. Germline assignment: CDR1 MDHEN and CDR2 SYDVKM. J lost 9 bases, V lost 2 bases, and 8 bases had no gene match. The CDR3 is 15 amino acids. CDR3 in DNA: TGTGCCAGCAGTTTACCCGGGACAGGGGGCGCGGTGCAGTACTTC. It codes for CASSLPGTGGAVQYF.

V gene TRBV29-1 combines with J gene TRBJ1-2; possible D gene TRBD1, 5 bases. Germline V gives CDR1 SQVTM, CDR2 ANQGSEA. The CDR3 consists of 12 residues. The germline V and J ends were trimmed by 7 bases and 2 bases, with 11 bases remaining between them. The CDR3 region is CSARQRNYGYTF. CDR3 in DNA: TGCAGCGCAAGACAGAGGAACTATGGCTACACCTTC.

The chain is built from TRBV12-3 or TRBV12-4 and TRBJ1-1; the D gene is possibly TRBD1 (5 bases). The CDR3 spans 13 residues. V was shortened by 6 bases and J by 3 bases, with 11 bases between the two germline ends. CDR3 residues: CASRPRQYTEAFF. The CDR3 DNA is TGTGCCAGCAGACCTAGACAGTACACTGAAGCTTTCTTT.

The CDR3 DNA reads TGTGCCAGCAGCTTGGTGGGGCTAGCGGGGGCTGCCTACGAGCAGTACTTC. This codes for CASSLVGLAGAAYEQYF. The chain couples TRBV5-6 to TRBJ2-7, with 10 bases that match TRBD2. CDR3 length: 17 residues. CDR1 and CDR2 (germline): SGHDT, YYEEEE. The V and J ends lost 0 bases and 2 bases, in that order; junction bases with no gene match: 8. The entire variable domain, with the rest obtained from reference TRBV5-6 and TRBJ2-7, is as follows: DAGVTQSPTHLIKTRGQQVTLRCSPKSGHDTVSWYQQALGQGPQFIFQYYEEEERQRGNFPDRFSGHQFPNYSSELNVNALLLGDSALYLCASSLVGLAGAAYEQYFGPGTRLTVT.

This clone was counted only a few times. The chain combines TRBV9 with TRBJ2-7; D perhaps matches TRBD1 (5 bases). CDR1 and CDR2 from the germline V gene are SGDLS and YYNGEE. This CDR3 has 14 amino acids. V was shortened by 2 bases and J by 2 bases, with 11 bases between the two germline ends. The DNA of the CDR3 is TGTGCCAGCAGCGTTTCCCCGACAGCCTACGAGCAGTACTTC. It is translated as CASSVSPTAYEQYF.

J is TRBJ1-1 and V is TRBV4-3; D call uncertain. The CDR3 runs 16 residues. The germline V gene encodes CDR1 LGHNA and CDR2 YSLEER. The V and J ends lost 0 bases and 3 bases respectively, with 14 bases between them. This CDR3 reads CASSQDKYSSDTEAFF. The CDR3 nucleotides read TGCGCCAGCAGCCAAGATAAGTACAGTTCGGACACTGAAGCTTTCTTT.

This clone was picked up one time. This chain uses TRBV6-2 or TRBV6-3 with TRBJ1-1; D is unclear. Germline V gene sequence: CDR1 MNHEY, CDR2 SVGEGT. V lost 1 base and J lost 1, with 4 bases in between. This CDR3 has 13 residues. The CDR3 region has the DNA TGTGCCAGCAGTTACTTCCAGAACACTGAAGCTTTCTTT. Its protein product is CASSYFQNTEAFF.

The J gene is TRBJ2-4, the V gene TRBV15; D gene uncertain. This CDR3 is 16 amino acids long. The V end was cut by 0 bases, the J end by 0 bases, with 9 bases between. Germline V gene data show CDR1 as LNHNV and CDR2 as YYDKDF (reference sequence). The CDR3: CATSRDFRLAKNIQYF. CDR3 sequence (DNA): TGTGCCACCAGCAGAGATTTCAGACTAGCCAAAAACATTCAGTACTTC.

This sequence joins TRBV10-3 and TRBJ2-3, with 9 bases matching TRBD1. This CDR3 has 15 amino acids. The V segment lost 3 bases and the J segment 3 bases; nucleotides outside the gene matches: 4. Germline CDR1 reads ENHRY; CDR2 reads SYGVKD. This CDR3 is CAISDGTGRTDTQYF. The CDR3 DNA reads as TGTGCCATCAGTGATGGGACAGGGAGGACAGATACGCAGTATTTT.

The V and J genes are TRBV4-3 and TRBJ2-1; D remains ambiguous. The CDR3 totals 14 residues. Between the trimmed V and J ends, which lost 0 bases and 4 bases, there was a span of 7 bases. Germline V gives CDR1 LGHNA, CDR2 YSLEER. The CDR3 DNA reads TGCGCCAGCAGCCAAGAGGCCTTTTACAATGAGCAGTTCTTC. Translated: CASSQEAFYNEQFF.

V and J are TRBV18 and TRBJ2-1, with TRBD1 matching 8 bases. With 6 bases clipped from V and 2 bases from J, the junction kept 9 bases outside the gene matches. Germline V gene data show CDR1 as KGHSH and CDR2 as LQKENI. The CDR3 consists of 16 residues. The CDR3 DNA follows: TGTGCCAGCTCGTACGGACAGGGTGTTGCCTACAATGAGCAGTTCTTC. Amino acids: CASSYGQGVAYNEQFF.

This sequence joins TRBV2 and TRBJ2-5; D remains ambiguous. The germline CDR1 and CDR2 sequences are SNHLY and FYNNEI. CDR3 length equals 17 residues. V lost 7 bases, J lost 5 bases, and 26 bases lay in between. DNA for the CDR3: TGTGCCAGCAATCCTGGCGGCCGAACCCCGGCCGGGGAGACCCAGTACTTC. Translating gives CASNPGGRTPAGETQYF.

The chain has TRBV25-1 and TRBJ1-2; 10 bases match TRBD1. This CDR3 comprises 14 residues. The ends lost 0 bases at V and 7 bases at J; junction bases unmatched: 2. Germline assignment: CDR1 MGHDK and CDR2 SYGVNS. The CDR3 DNA follows: TGTGCCAGCAGTGAATACGGGACAGGGGCTGGCTACACCTTC. Amino acids: CASSEYGTGAGYTF.

DNA of the CDR3: TGTGCCAGCAGTAAGGTGGGGGTTCCGGCGGGGGAAAAACTGTTTTTT. Its protein is CASSKVGVPAGEKLFF. The rearrangement uses TRBV2 and TRBJ1-4; D perhaps matches TRBD1 (5 bases). Per germline, CDR1 SNHLY and CDR2 FYNNEI. The CDR3 length is 16 residues. V was clipped by 5 bases and J by 8 bases, with 21 bases between them. Full variable domain (rest looked up from reference TRBV2 and TRBJ1-4): EPEVTQTPSHQVTQMGQEVILRCVPISNHLYFYWYRQILGQKVEFLVSFYNNEISEKSEIFDDQFSVERPDGSNFTLKIRSTKLEDSAMYFCASSKVGVPAGEKLFFGSGTQLSVL.

The V gene is TRBV10-3, the J gene TRBJ2-3, with 7 bases that match TRBD1. The V and J ends lost 8 bases and 0 bases, in that order; junction bases with no gene match: 8. Germline V gives CDR1 ENHRY, CDR2 SYGVKD. The CDR3 contains 15 residues. CDR3 loop: CAIAPTGDSTDTQYF. CDR3 nucleotide sequence: TGTGCCATCGCCCCCACAGGGGACAGCACAGATACGCAGTATTTT.

Concerning this clone: The germline gene is not matched at one end of the junction; a read error may be the cause. CDR3 region: CASSETTEAFF. CDR3 nucleotide sequence: TGCGCCAGCAGTGAGACGACTGAGGCTTTCTTT. V gene TRBV10-2 combines with J gene TRBJ1-1, with D unresolved. From germline, CDR1 is WSHSY and CDR2 SAAADI. The CDR3 spans 11 residues.